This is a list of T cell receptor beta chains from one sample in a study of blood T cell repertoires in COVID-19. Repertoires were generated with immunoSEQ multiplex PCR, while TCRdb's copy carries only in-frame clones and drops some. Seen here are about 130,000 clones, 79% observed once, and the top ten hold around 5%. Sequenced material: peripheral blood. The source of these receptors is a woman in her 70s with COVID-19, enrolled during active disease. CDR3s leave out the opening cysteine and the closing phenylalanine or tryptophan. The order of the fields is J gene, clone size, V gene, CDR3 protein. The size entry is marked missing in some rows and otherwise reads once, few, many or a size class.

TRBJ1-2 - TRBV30 AWRLTGLNYGYT
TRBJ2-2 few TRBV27 ASSKRTSGDPNTGELF
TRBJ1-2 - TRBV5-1 ASSFGTGGAYGYT
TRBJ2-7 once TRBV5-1 ASSLDGLTSSYEQY
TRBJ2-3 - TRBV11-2 ASSRWGESTDTQY
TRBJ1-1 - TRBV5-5 ASSARDRAGGTEAF
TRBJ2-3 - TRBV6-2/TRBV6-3 ASSYSTRGDSTDTQY
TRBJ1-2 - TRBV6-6 ASSYLENSGYT
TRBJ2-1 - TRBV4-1 ASSRHGGKSSSYNEQF
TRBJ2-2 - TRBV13 ASSPGARGGPNTGELF
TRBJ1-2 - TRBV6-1 ASSEALPGVTGGYT
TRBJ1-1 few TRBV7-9 ASSQGVDTEAF
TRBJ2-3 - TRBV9 ASSAEPTDTQY
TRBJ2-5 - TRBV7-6 ASSSLSGGAETQY
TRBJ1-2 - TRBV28 ASSATGWGYT
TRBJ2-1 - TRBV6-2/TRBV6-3 ASSSAGDRRQF
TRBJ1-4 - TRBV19 ASNRQESSEKLF
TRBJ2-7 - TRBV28 ASTTRYGQVSYEQY
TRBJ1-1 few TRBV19 ASSIYPTEAF
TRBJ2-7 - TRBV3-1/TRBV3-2 ASSQGAPYEQY
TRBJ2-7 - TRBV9 ASSPGQTTTYEQY
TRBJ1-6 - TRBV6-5 ASTTAYNSPLH
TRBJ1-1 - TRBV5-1 ASSLDRQGALAMNTEAF
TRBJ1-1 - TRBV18 ASSPPSTGGEKAF
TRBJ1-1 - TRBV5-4 ASSTIHRSNTEAF
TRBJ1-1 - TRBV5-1 ASSLGGSPEAF
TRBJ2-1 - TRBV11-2 ASSLDGRSNYNEQF
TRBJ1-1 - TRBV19 ASKGGGQMNTEAF
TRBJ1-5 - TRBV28 ASWTYRDQPQH
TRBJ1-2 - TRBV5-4 ASSLAQGFADMGGYT
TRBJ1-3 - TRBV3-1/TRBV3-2 ASSSGGSGNTIY
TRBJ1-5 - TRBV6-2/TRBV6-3 ASSPGQGLYSNQPQH
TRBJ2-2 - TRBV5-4 ASRSLAGGTTGELF
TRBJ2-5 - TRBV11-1 ASSPGGRQETQY